These 22 T cell receptor beta chains came from one sample sequenced in a study of cytomegalovirus exposure and HLA in healthy donors. Primers: 60 Vbeta forward and 13 Jbeta reverse. Method: immunoSEQ multiplex PCR; TCRdb's copy keeps in-frame clones and lacks some. The sample includes 150,000 to 180,000 clones, 65% to 75% of them seen just once. The sample consisted of PBMCs. These receptors came from a man aged 18 to 30 in good health and CMV-seronegative.

The CDR3 DNA reads TGTGCCAGTAGTGGGACGGGACTGATTAATGAAAAACTGTTTTTT. Its protein product is CASSGTGLINEKLFF. The V call is TRBV19, the J call TRBJ1-4; D might be TRBD1 (5 bases). There are 15 residues in the CDR3. Germline V gene data show CDR1 as LNHDA and CDR2 as SQIVND (reference sequence). Trimming took 5 bases from V and 4 from J, leaving 14 bases between them. Full variable domain (missing parts from reference TRBV19 and TRBJ1-4): DGGITQSPKYLFRKEGQNVTLSCEQNLNHDAMYWYRQDPGQGLRLIYYSQIVNDFQKGDIAEGYSVSREKKESFPLTVTSAQKNPTAFYLCASSGTGLINEKLFFGSGTQLSVL.

This chain connects TRBV9 to TRBJ2-5; 13 nucleotides align to TRBD2. This CDR3 has 15 residues. From germline, CDR1 is SGDLS and CDR2 YYNGEE. Trimming cost V 4 bases and J 5 bases; bases outside gene matches: 5. The CDR3 DNA sequence: TGTGCCAGCAGCCCGGGGACTAGCGGGATGGAGACCCAGTACTTC. Its translation is CASSPGTSGMETQYF.

The chain is built from TRBV6-1 and TRBJ1-1; 7 bases are a match to TRBD1. CDR1 is MNHNS, CDR2 SASEGT, per germline. V shed 11 bases and J 1 base; nucleotides not matched to a gene: 13. There are 15 residues in the CDR3. The DNA for the CDR3 is TGTGCCTCCAAGGGCAGGGGGAGGTCGAACACTGAAGCTTTCTTT. It encodes CASKGRGRSNTEAFF.

The chain couples TRBV11-2 to TRBJ1-2; TRBD1 aligns across 7 bases. V was pared by 5 bases and J by 2 bases, with 14 bases of the junction left unmatched. CDR1 SGHAT and CDR2 FQNNGV come from the germline V gene. This CDR3 comprises 17 residues. CDR3 sequence: CASSQRTGQLRNYGYTF. The CDR3 coding sequence is TGTGCCAGCAGCCAACGCACGGGACAGCTAAGAAACTATGGCTACACCTTC.

CDR3 coding DNA: TGTGCCAGCAGTGCTGGGGGCGCGGGTGAAAAACTGTTTTTT. Amino acids: CASSAGGAGEKLFF. The chain links TRBV2 to TRBJ1-4, with a possible D match to TRBD1 (6 bases). CDR3 length: 14 residues. The V and J ends lost 4 bases and 7 bases respectively, with 13 bases between them. The germline V gene encodes CDR1 SNHLY and CDR2 FYNNEI. The whole variable domain, remainder taken from reference TRBV2 and TRBJ1-4, is EPEVTQTPSHQVTQMGQEVILRCVPISNHLYFYWYRQILGQKVEFLVSFYNNEISEKSEIFDDQFSVERPDGSNFTLKIRSTKLEDSAMYFCASSAGGAGEKLFFGSGTQLSVL.

This clone came up a few times. The V gene is TRBV5-6, the J gene TRBJ1-1, with D possibly being TRBD1 (6 bases). The CDR3 has 14 residues. The germline gives CDR1 SGHDT, CDR2 YYEEEE. V lost 2 bases and J lost 5, with 13 bases in between. CDR3 residues: CASSFWGRGTEAFF. CDR3 bases: TGTGCCAGCAGCTTCTGGGGGCGCGGTACTGAAGCTTTCTTT.

This chain joins TRBV7-6 and TRBJ2-7, with a weak D call TRBD1 (7 bases). The CDR3 covers 14 residues. The germline V gene has CDR1 SGHVS and CDR2 FNYEAQ. Trimming took off 5 bases at V and 3 bases at J, with 14 bases between the two ends. CDR3 in DNA: TGTGCCAGCAGCCCACGACAGGGAGGCTACGAGCAGTACGTC. Translated, it gives CASSPRQGGYEQYV.

The rearrangement links TRBV6-4 to TRBJ2-1, with a tentative D call TRBD2 (7 bases). Germline V CDR1 and CDR2: MRHNA, SNTAGT. Trimming stripped 0 bases from V and 9 bases from J, with 15 bases between. The length of the CDR3 is 15 residues. CDR3 in DNA: TGTGCCAGCAGTGACTCTCCAGGGGAGGGAGGTGAGCAGTTCTTC. Its translation: CASSDSPGEGGEQFF.

The chain couples TRBV5-4 to TRBJ2-7; tentative D call: TRBD2 (5 bases). Germline V gives CDR1 SGHNT, CDR2 YYREEE (reference sequence). V was shortened by 4 bases and J by 2 bases, with 10 bases between the two germline ends. The CDR3 is made up of 13 amino acids. The CDR3 region has the DNA TGTGCCAGCAGCCGGGGAGAAACCTACGAGCAGTACTTC. As protein: CASSRGETYEQYF. Based on the CDR3 plus reference TRBV5-4 and TRBJ2-7, the full variable domain is ETGVTQSPTHLIKTRGQQVTLRCSSQSGHNTVSWYQQALGQGPQFIFQYYREEENGRGNFPPRFSGLQFPNYSSELNVNALELDDSALYLCASSRGETYEQYFGPGTRLTVT.

The CDR3 bases are TGTGCCAGCAGTGAACAGGGGTGGGAGAGTCAGCCCCAGCATTTT. It yields the protein CASSEQGWESQPQHF. The rearrangement links TRBV6-1 to TRBJ1-5; weak D call: TRBD1 (6 bases). Trimming took 2 bases from V and 6 from J, leaving 14 bases between them. Germline V gene lookup returns CDR1 MNHNS and CDR2 SASEGT. CDR3 length: 15 amino acids.

This rearrangement joins TRBV28 to TRBJ2-6; D is uncertain. This CDR3 has 13 amino acids. Trimming left V 6 bases short and J 0 bases short, with 3 bases between. Germline-derived CDR1 and CDR2 are MDHEN and SYDVKM. Here the CDR3 reads CASRYSGANVLTF. The CDR3 nucleotides read TGTGCCAGCAGGTACTCTGGGGCCAACGTCCTGACTTTC.

In its sample, this clone was seen once. The rearrangement uses TRBV7-2 and TRBJ2-7, with 10 bases that match TRBD1. The CDR3 is 18 amino acids. Trimming took 5 bases from V and 6 from J; bases not matched to a gene: 19. CDR1 SGHTA and CDR2 FQGNSA come from the germline V gene. The CDR3 coding sequence is TGTGCCAGCAGCCAGGATCCCTGGGGGACAGGGGTGACCCGCGAGCAGTACTTC. It specifies CASSQDPWGTGVTREQYF.

J is TRBJ1-2 and V is TRBV7-2; the D is unclear. From germline, CDR1 is SGHTA and CDR2 FQGNSA. Between the trimmed V and J ends, which lost 5 bases and 4 bases, there was a span of 17 bases. CDR3 length equals 15 residues. The CDR3 DNA reads TGTGCCAGCAGCCAGGAAGCGGGAGGAGGCTATGGCTACACCTTC. This sequence encodes CASSQEAGGGYGYTF.

The chain recombines TRBV27 with TRBJ1-5; 8 nucleotides match TRBD1. CDR3 length equals 15 residues. Germline values: CDR1 MNHEY, CDR2 SMNVEV (reference sequence). Trimming cost V 6 bases and J 5 bases; bases outside gene matches: 9. This CDR3 reads CASSPGRTGYQPQHF. DNA for the CDR3: TGTGCCAGCAGCCCGGGGCGGACAGGGTATCAGCCCCAGCATTTT.

This chain joins TRBV5-4 and TRBJ1-5; D gene unclear. The germline V gene encodes CDR1 SGHNT and CDR2 YYREEE (reference sequence). The CDR3 contains 14 residues. V lost 2 bases, J lost 0 bases, and 6 bases lay in between. CDR3 nucleotide sequence: TGTGCCAGCAGCTTCCCAGGTAGCAATCAGCCCCAGCATTTT. Translated: CASSFPGSNQPQHF.

The rearrangement joins TRBV6-1 to TRBJ1-2, with TRBD1 matching over 7 bases. J gave up 5 bases and V 7 bases, and 13 bases lay outside the gene matches. The CDR3 is 15 amino acids. The germline gives CDR1 MNHNS, CDR2 SASEGT. The DNA for the CDR3 is TGTGCCAGCACCGGACAGGCGCATCCCTTATATGGCTACACCTTC. Translation: CASTGQAHPLYGYTF.

Points on this clone: The identical CDR3 is also encoded by other nucleotide sequences in the sample. V and J are TRBV18 and TRBJ1-2; a possible D gene is TRBD1 (6 bases). Trimming took off 1 base at V and 6 bases at J, with 12 bases between the two ends. This CDR3 spans 14 amino acids. Germline assignment: CDR1 KGHSH and CDR2 LQKENI. The CDR3 nucleotides read TGTGCCAGCTCACCACAACAGGGTTTCGATGGCTACACCTTC. It encodes CASSPQQGFDGYTF.

The chain links TRBV2 to TRBJ2-6; 8 bases match TRBD2. Germline trimming cut 7 bases from V and 0 bases from J; bases unmatched to any gene: 8. Germline CDR1 reads SNHLY; CDR2 reads FYNNEI. There are 17 residues in the CDR3. CDR3 sequence (DNA): TGTGCCAGCAACGGGGGGGATTACAACTCTGGGGCCAACGTCCTGACTTTC. It specifies CASNGGDYNSGANVLTF.

A note on this clone: One end of the junction is discordant with germline, which a read error may explain. The chain couples TRBV7-9 to TRBJ2-7; the match to TRBD1 covers 7 bases. The CDR3 covers 16 residues. The germline V gene has CDR1 SEHNR and CDR2 FQNEAQ (reference sequence). The CDR3 region is CSSSQNPQGVSYEQYF. The CDR3 DNA is TGTTCCAGCAGCCAGAATCCGCAGGGGGTCTCCTACGAGCAGTACTTC.

A few counts support this clone. J is TRBJ2-1 and V is TRBV6-1; D possibly corresponds to TRBD2 (5 bases). The V gene lost 4 bases and the J gene lost 0 bases, with 13 bases spanning the gap. Germline loops: CDR1 MNHNS, CDR2 SASEGT. The CDR3 is made up of 16 amino acids. The CDR3, as DNA: TGTGCCAGCAGTGCCCCGGGGTACAGCTCCTACAATGAGCAGTTCTTC. This encodes CASSAPGYSSYNEQFF.

This clone was counted a few times. This rearrangement joins TRBV9 to TRBJ2-7; 12 bases agree with TRBD2. This CDR3 spans 16 amino acids. Per the germline V gene, CDR1 is SGDLS and CDR2 is YYNGEE. V was clipped by 0 bases and J by 2 bases; unmatched bases: 3. CDR3 nucleotide sequence: TGTGCCAGCAGCGTAGCCCCTAGCGGGGGGGCCTACGAGCAGTACTTC. Translating it yields CASSVAPSGGAYEQYF.

There are a few counts of this clone. The chain links TRBV11-3 to TRBJ2-1, with 15 bases that match TRBD2. The trim removed 0 bases at V and 4 bases at J, leaving 4 bases unmatched. The CDR3 runs to 18 residues. Germline CDR1 is SGHNT and CDR2 is YENEEA. For the CDR3, the DNA is TGTGCCAGCAGCTTAGAGGGGGGACTAGCGGGGGGTTACAATGAGCAGTTCTTC. Its translation: CASSLEGGLAGGYNEQFF.